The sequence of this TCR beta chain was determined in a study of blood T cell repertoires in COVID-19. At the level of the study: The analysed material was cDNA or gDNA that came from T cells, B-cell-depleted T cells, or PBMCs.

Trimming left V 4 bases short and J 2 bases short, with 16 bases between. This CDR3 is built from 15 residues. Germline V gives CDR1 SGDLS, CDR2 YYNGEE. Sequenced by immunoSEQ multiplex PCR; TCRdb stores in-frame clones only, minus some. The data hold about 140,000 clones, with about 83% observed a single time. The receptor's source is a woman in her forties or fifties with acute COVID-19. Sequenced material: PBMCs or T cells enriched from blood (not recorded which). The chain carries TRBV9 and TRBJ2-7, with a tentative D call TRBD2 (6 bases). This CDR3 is CASSPSGRGPYEQYF. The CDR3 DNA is TGTGCCAGCAGCCCCTCCGGGCGGGGACCCTACGAGCAGTACTTC.